This T cell receptor (beta chain) appears in the sequencing data of a study of STAT5B mutations in CD4+ large granular lymphocyte leukemia. Findings and caveats of the study: Top patient clones used TRBV06 genes more often: 8/27 versus 2/35 in controls. Patient CD4-sorted repertoires looked more clonal than healthy CD4+ repertoires, even without putative leukemic clones. No patients shared main leukemic clonotypes, though less than 30% appeared at low frequency elsewhere.

Sequencing was at survey level. Libraries were prepared by immunoSEQ multiplex PCR; TCRdb keeps only in-frame clonotypes and omits some of them. The data hold about 25,000 clones, with 74% observed a single time. CDR3 length: 14 amino acids. Germline CDR1 is LGHNA and CDR2 is YNFKEQ. Between the trimmed V and J ends, which lost 0 bases and 6 bases, there was a span of 8 bases. With regard to this clone: Its matching antigen is unknown.

This receptor was obtained from a human donor in good health. V and J are TRBV4-2 and TRBJ2-2; D unresolved. Material: CD4+ T cells from blood buffy coats. DNA of the CDR3: TGTGCCAGCAGCCAAGATGCGTTTCCCGGGGAGCTGTTTTTT. Translation: CASSQDAFPGELFF.